This T cell receptor (beta chain) was captured by sequencing in a study of blood T cell repertoires in COVID-19. Study-level background: From the United States, Italy and Spain came samples of acute and convalescent COVID-19. PBMCs, B-cell-depleted T cells, or T cells were the source of the cDNA or gDNA that made up the material.

Followed over time, Seattle patients had been enrolled while infection was active. In the study's own analysis: Reference gene primers were amplified, and this amplification served to estimate nucleated cell counts. Data came from immunoSEQ multiplex PCR; TCRdb stores just in-frame clones and leaves some out. V, J and clone size are taken as reported in that table, and D and trimming were inferred from the DNA itself. This table has 120,000 or so clones, more than 90% appearing once. V was trimmed by 7 bases and J by 1 base, leaving 12 bases between them. The germline CDR1 and CDR2 sequences are SNHLY and FYNNEI. The CDR3 runs 14 residues.

This TCR came from a man aged 60 to 75 with COVID-19, enrolled during active disease. J is TRBJ2-3 and V is TRBV2; no clear D gene. Sequencing used peripheral blood. For the CDR3, the DNA is TGTGCCAGCAACCTGGGCCCGCGCACAGATACGCAGTATTTT. As protein: CASNLGPRTDTQYF.